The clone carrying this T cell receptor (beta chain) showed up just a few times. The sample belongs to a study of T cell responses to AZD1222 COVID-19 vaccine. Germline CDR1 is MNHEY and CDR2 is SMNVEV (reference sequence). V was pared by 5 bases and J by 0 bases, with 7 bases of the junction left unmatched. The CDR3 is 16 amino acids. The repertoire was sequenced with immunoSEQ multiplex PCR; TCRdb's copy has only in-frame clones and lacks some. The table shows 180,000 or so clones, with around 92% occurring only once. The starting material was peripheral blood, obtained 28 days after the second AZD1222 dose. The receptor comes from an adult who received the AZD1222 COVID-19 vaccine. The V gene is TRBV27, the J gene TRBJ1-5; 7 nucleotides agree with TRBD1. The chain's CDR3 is CASSLRGTDSNQPQHF. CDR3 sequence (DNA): TGTGCCAGCAGTCTCCGTGGGACAGATAGCAATCAGCCCCAGCATTTT.